A selection of T cell receptor beta chains follows, all from one sample in a study of cytomegalovirus exposure and HLA in healthy donors. Sequenced by immunoSEQ multiplex PCR; TCRdb stores in-frame clones only, minus some. Of about 160,000 clones detected, 80% appear once; the ten largest clones hold approximately 4.8%. The specimen was PBMCs. The receptors stem from a man aged 30 to 39 in good health and CMV-seronegative. CDR3s include the opening cysteine and the closing phenylalanine or tryptophan. D genes are given only for firm matches. Only some rows state a clone size, as once, few, many or a class for expanded clones.

d_gene,abundance,v_gene,j_gene,CDR3aa,CDR3nt
.,.,TRBV2,TRBJ1-5,CASTGVTGQPQHF,TGTGCCAGCACAGGGGTGACCGGTCAGCCCCAGCATTTT
.,.,TRBV28,TRBJ2-7,CASSSPGAFNGQYF,TGTGCCAGCAGTTCACCAGGGGCGTTCAATGGGCAGTACTTC
.,.,TRBV6-6,TRBJ1-1,CASSPDTILITEAFF,TGTGCCAGCAGTCCTGACACAATCCTAATCACTGAAGCTTTCTTT
.,.,TRBV4-1,TRBJ2-5,CASSSLGRELQETQYF,TGCGCCAGCAGCTCCCTCGGACGGGAACTCCAAGAGACCCAGTACTTC
TRBD2,few,TRBV12-5,TRBJ2-2,CASGLGAAGGPGELFF,TGTGCTAGTGGTTTGGGGGCGGCGGGAGGTCCCGGGGAGCTGTTTTTT
.,.,TRBV4-3,TRBJ1-4,CASSPRSWEKLFF,TGCGCCAGCAGCCCTCGGAGTTGGGAAAAACTGTTTTTT
.,few,TRBV5-6,TRBJ1-1,CASTFGTEAFF,TGTGCCAGCACCTTCGGGACTGAAGCTTTCTTT
TRBD1,few,TRBV13,TRBJ1-1,CASLNPQGADAFF,TGTGCCAGCCTAAATCCACAGGGGGCGGACGCTTTCTTT
TRBD1,.,TRBV28,TRBJ1-5,CASSFVGQGEAQPQHF,TGTGCCAGCAGTTTCGTAGGTCAGGGGGAGGCTCAGCCCCAGCATTTT
.,.,TRBV7-2,TRBJ1-3,CASRPGGLSGNTIYF,TGTGCCAGCAGACCGGGGGGGCTCTCTGGAAACACCATATATTTT
TRBD1,few,TRBV5-1,TRBJ1-1,CASSTRTGGEAFF,TGCGCCAGCAGCACCAGGACAGGGGGTGAAGCTTTCTTT
.,few,TRBV11-2,TRBJ1-6,CASSFRVAYNSPLHF,TGTGCCAGCAGCTTTCGGGTGGCCTATAATTCACCCCTCCACTTT
.,.,TRBV6-5,TRBJ2-7,CASRRTVFEQYF,TGTGCCAGCAGACGGACAGTGTTCGAGCAGTACTTC
TRBD1,.,TRBV11-1,TRBJ1-2,CASSPDRVPYTF,TGTGCCAGCAGCCCAGACAGGGTGCCCTACACCTTC
.,once,TRBV19,TRBJ1-1,CASCPLTGGEAEAFF,TGTGCCAGTTGCCCCCTTACGGGGGGCGAAGCTGAAGCTTTCTTT
.,.,TRBV9,TRBJ1-2,CASSVALGRAYGYTF,TGTGCCAGCAGCGTAGCTTTGGGCAGAGCCTATGGCTACACCTTC
TRBD1,.,TRBV11-2,TRBJ2-7,CASSGLTGVRYEQYF,TGTGCCAGCAGCGGCCTGACAGGGGTGAGGTACGAGCAGTACTTC
TRBD2,.,TRBV13,TRBJ2-1,CATLSSGVHNEQFF,TGTGCCACCCTATCTAGCGGGGTTCACAATGAGCAGTTCTTC
TRBD1,.,TRBV5-1,TRBJ1-5,CASSPRGTGVQPQHF,TGCGCCAGCAGCCCCCGTGGGACAGGGGTTCAGCCCCAGCATTTT
.,.,TRBV7-8,TRBJ2-1,CASSSPRRAQFF,TGTGCCAGCAGCTCCCCCCGGAGGGCGCAGTTCTTC
TRBD1,.,TRBV25-1,TRBJ2-1,CASSEYEGTGWNEQFF,TGTGCCAGCAGTGAATATGAGGGGACAGGGTGGAATGAGCAGTTCTTC
TRBD1,.,TRBV19,TRBJ2-7,CATYDRGGEQYF,TGTGCCACTTATGACAGGGGGGGCGAGCAGTACTTC
TRBD1,.,TRBV15,TRBJ2-6,CATSAGGFSGANVLTF,TGTGCCACCAGTGCAGGGGGCTTCTCTGGGGCCAACGTCCTGACTTTC
.,.,TRBV25-1,TRBJ2-7,CASRGWGQSYEQYF,TGTGCCAGCAGGGGATGGGGGCAATCCTACGAGCAGTACTTC
.,few,TRBV2,TRBJ2-2,CASLSRDTNTGELFF,TGTGCCAGTCTCTCCCGGGACACTAACACCGGGGAGCTGTTTTTT
TRBD2,.,TRBV30,TRBJ2-7,CAWRTSGGPQYF,TGTGCCTGGAGGACTAGCGGGGGGCCGCAGTACTTC
.,.,TRBV7-2,TRBJ2-4,CASSRSPTNIQYF,TGTGCCAGCAGCAGAAGCCCCACAAACATTCAGTACTTC
.,few,TRBV7-8,TRBJ1-1,CASSSRTGEAFF,TGTGCCAGCAGCTCCCGGACGGGAGAAGCTTTCTTT
.,.,TRBV11-2,TRBJ2-7,CASRGRNYEQYF,TGTGCCAGCAGGGGCAGAAACTACGAGCAGTACTTC
.,.,TRBV25-1,TRBJ2-5,CASSQSPPESKAQYF,TGTGCCAGCAGCCAATCTCCTCCGGAGAGCAAGGCCCAGTACTTC
TRBD2,.,TRBV29-1,TRBJ2-5,CSVTNRGGAQETQYF,TGCAGCGTCACCAATCGGGGGGGGGCTCAAGAGACCCAGTACTTC
.,few,TRBV12-5,TRBJ1-3,CASGSSFGGRNTIYF,TGTGCTAGTGGTTCATCTTTTGGAGGCCGAAACACCATATATTTT
TRBD1,.,TRBV29-1,TRBJ1-2,CSATGQGRWGYGYTF,TGCAGCGCAACAGGACAGGGCCGGTGGGGCTATGGCTACACCTTC
.,.,TRBV18,TRBJ1-2,CASEHYLATGANYGYTF,TGTGCCAGCGAACATTATTTAGCGACAGGTGCTAACTATGGCTACACCTTC
TRBD2,.,TRBV6-5,TRBJ2-1,CASSTSGGPFDEQFF,TGTGCCAGCAGTACTAGCGGGGGGCCTTTCGATGAGCAGTTCTTC
TRBD1,.,TRBV9,TRBJ2-3,CASSVEGQDTDTQYF,TGTGCCAGCAGCGTAGAGGGACAGGATACAGATACGCAGTATTTT
.,.,TRBV15,TRBJ2-7,CATSRVAPYEQYF,TGTGCCACCAGCAGAGTAGCTCCCTACGAGCAGTACTTC
.,.,TRBV29-1,TRBJ1-1,CSAQNTEAFF,TGCAGCGCCCAAAACACTGAAGCTTTCTTT
TRBD2,.,TRBV19,TRBJ2-3,CASSFLLAGGQDTQYF,TGTGCCAGTAGTTTCCTACTAGCGGGGGGGCAGGATACGCAGTATTTT
.,.,TRBV28,TRBJ2-7,CASDRGETTYEQYF,TGTGCCAGCGATAGGGGCGAAACAACCTACGAGCAGTACTTC
.,.,TRBV30,TRBJ1-2,CAWSGRRQTANYGYTF,TGTGCCTGGAGTGGCAGGAGGCAGACTGCTAACTATGGCTACACCTTC
TRBD1,few,TRBV28,TRBJ2-7,CASSSGTEAYEQYF,TGTGCCAGCAGTTCCGGGACAGAGGCCTACGAGCAGTACTTC
.,.,TRBV28,TRBJ1-1,CASSLTAQVPEAFF,TGTGCCAGCAGTTTGACCGCGCAGGTCCCCGAAGCTTTCTTT
.,.,TRBV7-9,TRBJ1-2,CSSSLTALGYTF,TGTTCCAGCAGCTTAACAGCTCTTGGCTACACCTTC
TRBD1,few,TRBV19,TRBJ2-2,CASSVGQGAGGELFF,TGTGCCAGTAGTGTCGGACAGGGGGCGGGCGGGGAGCTGTTTTTT
TRBD1,.,TRBV6-5,TRBJ2-7,CASSPGTGEQYF,TGTGCCAGCAGTCCCGGGACAGGCGAGCAGTACTTC
.,.,TRBV27,TRBJ2-1,CASSLDNYNEQFF,TGTGCCAGCAGTTTAGACAATTACAATGAGCAGTTCTTC
.,.,TRBV7-6,TRBJ1-6,CASSKTVGNSPLHF,TGTGCCAGCAGCAAGACAGTGGGTAATTCACCCCTCCACTTT
TRBD2,.,TRBV6-5,TRBJ2-1,CASSSTSGRNFEQFF,TGTGCCAGCAGTTCGACTAGCGGGAGAAATTTTGAGCAGTTCTTC
.,once,TRBV28,TRBJ1-2,CASSLWGSSGYTF,TGTGCCAGCAGTTTATGGGGGAGCAGTGGCTACACCTTC
.,.,TRBV9,TRBJ1-6,CASSVVEGGGSPLHF,TGTGCCAGCAGCGTAGTTGAGGGAGGAGGCTCACCCCTCCACTTT
.,once,TRBV28,TRBJ2-1,CASSLSNNEQFF,TGTGCCAGCAGTTTGTCTAACAATGAGCAGTTCTTC
.,few,TRBV2,TRBJ1-1,CASTHRVATEAFF,TGTGCCAGCACTCACAGGGTGGCCACTGAAGCTTTCTTT
TRBD1,.,TRBV5-1,TRBJ1-1,CASSPGGGPEAFF,TGCGCCAGCAGCCCGGGAGGGGGCCCTGAAGCTTTCTTT
TRBD2,.,TRBV7-2,TRBJ2-1,CASSLSSGGYNEQFF,TGTGCCAGCAGCTTATCTAGCGGGGGCTACAATGAGCAGTTCTTC
TRBD1,.,TRBV6-4,TRBJ2-7,CASSADRDGEQYF,TGTGCCAGCAGTGCGGACAGGGATGGCGAGCAGTACTTC
TRBD1,.,TRBV5-1,TRBJ2-1,CASSSRQGTFNEQFF,TGCGCCAGCAGCTCACGACAGGGGACTTTCAATGAGCAGTTCTTC
.,.,TRBV7-3,TRBJ2-5,CASSLTGGTQYF,TGTGCCAGCAGCTTAACGGGGGGGACCCAGTACTTC
.,.,TRBV11-2,TRBJ2-6,CASSPRAGANVLTF,TGTGCCAGCAGCCCCAGGGCCGGGGCCAACGTCCTGACTTTC